This T cell receptor beta chain was documented in a study of T cell responses to AZD1222 COVID-19 vaccine. The wider study: Pooled samples include second doses given at about 4 or 12 weeks. Overall study results and limits: Clonal diversity was possibly underestimated, and the donors were mostly white British, with more females.

As concerns this clone: Its antigen is unidentified.

Data came from immunoSEQ multiplex PCR; TCRdb stores just in-frame clones and leaves some out. The sample has 120,000 to 150,000 clones; 85% to 95% are singletons. This receptor was identified in an adult in good health. Material: peripheral blood, obtained on day 0 of AZD1222 vaccination.

DNA of the CDR3: TGTGCCAGCAGGGGGACAGCTAGCTCCTACGAGCAGTACTTC. It codes for CASRGTASSYEQYF. The rearrangement uses TRBV6-6 and TRBJ2-7; 7 bases line up with TRBD1. The CDR3 spans 14 residues. J gave up 0 bases and V 6 bases, and 5 bases lay outside the gene matches. The V gene's germline CDR1 is MNHNY and CDR2 SVGAGI (reference sequence).